The next 24 T cell receptor beta chains were all read from a single sample in a study of T cell responses to AZD1222 COVID-19 vaccine. Assay used: immunoSEQ multiplex PCR; TCRdb lists only in-frame clones, some missing. The sample has more than 95,000 clones; roughly 86% are singletons. Here the sequenced sample was peripheral blood, taken 28 days after the second dose of the MenACWY control vaccine. These receptors were obtained from an adult who received the MenACWY meningococcal vaccine as a control.

The chain employs TRBV6-5 and TRBJ2-5, with 10 bases aligning to TRBD2. CDR3 length: 13 amino acids. Trimming cost V 9 bases and J 5 bases; bases outside gene matches: 6. CDR1 is MNHEY and CDR2 is SVGAGI in the germline V gene. The CDR3 DNA reads TGTGCCAGTAGGAGCGGGGGGGCGGAGACCCAGTACTTC. The encoded protein is CASRSGGAETQYF.

The chain combines TRBV2 with TRBJ1-5, with D hard to call. Germline lookup yields CDR1 SNHLY and CDR2 FYNNEI. The CDR3 contains 14 residues. Trimming took 4 bases from V and 0 from J, leaving 7 bases between them. CDR3: CASSASNSNQPQHF. The CDR3 nucleotides are TGTGCCAGCAGTGCCAGTAATAGCAATCAGCCCCAGCATTTT.

The chain links TRBV4-1 to TRBJ1-3; D is unresolved. V shed 0 bases and J shed 0 bases, with 15 bases lying between them. The CDR3 is made up of 18 amino acids. Germline loops: CDR1 MGHRA, CDR2 YSYEKL. DNA of the CDR3: TGCGCCAGCAGCCAAGATCAGATCGGACGTTCCTCTGGAAACACCATATATTTT. It is translated as CASSQDQIGRSSGNTIYF.

The CDR3 bases are TGTGCCAGTGGACAAGGGGGGTCAATCAGCCAACAGCATTTT. Translating gives CASGQGGSISQQHF. The chain links TRBV19 to TRBJ1-5; D possibly corresponds to TRBD1 (6 bases). V was cut by 8 bases and J by 13 bases, with 24 bases left in between. The CDR3 loop spans 14 amino acids. Germline values: CDR1 LNHDA, CDR2 SQIVND (reference sequence).

This chain uses TRBV7-2 with TRBJ1-2; D is undetermined. Trimming removed 1 base from V and 5 bases from J, with 5 bases in between. Per the germline V gene, CDR1 is SGHTA and CDR2 is FQGNSA. CDR3 size: 12 residues. CDR3 residues: CASSLELYGYTF. CDR3 DNA: TGTGCCAGCAGCTTAGAACTGTATGGCTACACCTTC.

This chain connects TRBV4-1 to TRBJ1-2, with 10 bases lining up with TRBD1. Germline V gives CDR1 MGHRA, CDR2 YSYEKL. The V segment lost 4 bases and the J segment 5 bases; nucleotides outside the gene matches: 7. CDR3 length equals 15 residues. The CDR3 DNA follows: TGCGCCAGCAGCCCTCCCGGGACAGGGGTTTATGGCTACACCTTC. It is translated as CASSPPGTGVYGYTF.

The chain combines TRBV28 with TRBJ1-4; the match to TRBD1 covers 10 bases. The CDR3 is made up of 14 amino acids. The trim removed 6 bases at V and 7 bases at J, leaving 5 bases unmatched. Germline CDR1 MDHEN, CDR2 SYDVKM. The CDR3 DNA sequence: TGTGCCAGCAGAGAGACAGGGGGCAGTGAAAAACTGTTTTTT. It yields the protein CASRETGGSEKLFF.

V usage is TRBV7-9 and J usage is TRBJ2-1, with D hard to call. CDR3 length: 11 residues. The V end was cut by 5 bases, the J end by 8 bases, with 7 bases between. Germline lookup yields CDR1 SEHNR and CDR2 FQNEAQ (reference sequence). The CDR3 sequence is CASSHLDEQFF. DNA for the CDR3: TGTGCCAGCAGCCATCTAGATGAGCAGTTCTTC.

This chain joins TRBV7-6 and TRBJ1-2, with 12 positions matching TRBD1. Germline values: CDR1 SGHVS, CDR2 FNYEAQ. This CDR3 is built from 14 residues. The J segment lost 8 bases and the V segment lost 5 bases, leaving 6 bases of the junction unmatched. The CDR3, as DNA: TGTGCCAGCAGCCCCGGGACAGGGGGCTTGGGCTACACCTTC. This encodes CASSPGTGGLGYTF.

This clone was found once. The V call is TRBV19, the J call TRBJ2-7, with a tentative D call TRBD1 (6 bases). The CDR3 extends over 13 amino acids. Trimming cost V 10 bases and J 2 bases, with 15 bases left between them. Germline values: CDR1 LNHDA, CDR2 SQIVND (reference sequence). CDR3 coding DNA: TGTGCCACCCAAAGCCAGGGGACCTACGAGCAGTACTTC. It yields the protein CATQSQGTYEQYF.

The chain carries TRBV7-6 and TRBJ2-1; 10 bases line up with TRBD1. Germline trimming cut 5 bases from V and 8 bases from J; bases unmatched to any gene: 12. The germline V gene encodes CDR1 SGHVS and CDR2 FNYEAQ. The length of the CDR3 is 16 residues. CDR3 bases: TGTGCCAGCAGCCCCCTGTTGGGGACAGGGGCCCATGAGCAGTTCTTC. The encoded protein is CASSPLLGTGAHEQFF.

The chain recombines TRBV27 with TRBJ1-2; D unresolved. The V gene lost 5 bases and the J gene lost 4 bases, with 17 bases spanning the gap. The CDR3 is 15 amino acids. CDR1 and CDR2 (germline): MNHEY, SMNVEV (reference sequence). The CDR3 here is CASSPTRGGGYGYTF. In DNA form, the CDR3 reads TGTGCCAGCAGTCCAACGCGGGGAGGAGGCTATGGCTACACCTTC.

This clone was observed a single time. V usage is TRBV5-6 and J usage is TRBJ1-3, with unresolved D. The CDR3 is 17 amino acids. CDR1 and CDR2 (germline): SGHDT, YYEEEE. V was pared by 2 bases and J by 0 bases, with 15 bases between. CDR3 amino acids: CASSFFWVGYSGNTIYF. CDR3 nucleotide sequence: TGTGCCAGCAGCTTTTTTTGGGTGGGATACTCTGGAAACACCATATATTTT.

The chain uses TRBV6-5 and TRBJ1-5; D is uncertain. CDR3 length equals 14 residues. V gave up 2 bases and J gave up 5 bases, with 10 bases separating them. From germline, CDR1 is MNHEY and CDR2 SVGAGI. The CDR3 spells CASSYAGIDQPQHF. The CDR3 DNA reads TGTGCCAGCAGTTACGCCGGTATCGATCAGCCCCAGCATTTT.

The J gene is TRBJ1-4, the V gene TRBV6-5, with 8 bases that match TRBD1. The CDR3 sequence is 15 residues long. Germline V gene data show CDR1 as MNHEY and CDR2 as SVGAGI. The V gene end was trimmed by 2 bases and the J gene end by 3 bases; junction bases not matched to a gene: 2. The CDR3 spells CASSYDRGPNEKLFF. The CDR3 DNA is TGTGCCAGCAGTTACGACAGGGGTCCTAATGAAAAACTGTTTTTT.

The chain joins TRBV7-2 to TRBJ2-7, with TRBD2 matching 8 bases. V was pared by 5 bases and J by 3 bases, with 6 bases of the junction left unmatched. The CDR3 extends over 14 amino acids. Germline loops: CDR1 SGHTA, CDR2 FQGNSA. The CDR3 protein is CASSEGLGGYEQYF. DNA for the CDR3: TGTGCCAGCAGCGAGGGACTAGGGGGCTACGAGCAGTACTTC.

The rearrangement joins TRBV5-1 to TRBJ1-3, with D hard to call. Germline loops: CDR1 SGHRS, CDR2 YFSETQ. The V gene lost 0 bases and the J gene lost 0 bases, with 10 bases spanning the gap. This CDR3 region has 16 residues. The CDR3 DNA sequence: TGCGCCAGCAGCTTGGAATTACTCAGCTCTGGAAACACCATATATTTT. Translating it yields CASSLELLSSGNTIYF.

V and J are TRBV2 and TRBJ1-2; D gene ambiguous. The CDR3 length is 13 residues. Germline CDR1 reads SNHLY; CDR2 reads FYNNEI. Between the trimmed V and J ends, which lost 8 bases and 2 bases, there was a span of 12 bases. Here the CDR3 DNA reads TGTGCCAGCCGGTTTACCGTAAACTATGGCTACACCTTC. The encoded protein is CASRFTVNYGYTF. Supplemented by reference TRBV2 and TRBJ1-2, the full variable domain reads EPEVTQTPSHQVTQMGQEVILRCVPISNHLYFYWYRQILGQKVEFLVSFYNNEISEKSEIFDDQFSVERPDGSNFTLKIRSTKLEDSAMYFCASRFTVNYGYTFGSGTRLTVV.

This chain links TRBV19 with TRBJ2-7, with 7 bases that match TRBD1. The CDR3 covers 18 residues. V dropped 3 bases and J dropped 1; count of bases not matched to a gene: 15. Germline V gene lookup returns CDR1 LNHDA and CDR2 SQIVND (reference sequence). As DNA, the CDR3 is TGTGCCAGTAGTATCTCCGACAACAGGGGATGGAGGTCCTACGAGCAGTACTTC. It yields the protein CASSISDNRGWRSYEQYF.

The chain carries TRBV18 and TRBJ2-6; D gene unclear. This CDR3 contains 14 residues. CDR1 is KGHSH and CDR2 is LQKENI in the germline V gene. V was clipped by 4 bases and J by 0 bases, with 4 bases between them. CDR3: CASSLDSGANVLTF. CDR3 DNA sequence: TGTGCCAGCTCACTAGACTCTGGGGCCAACGTCCTGACTTTC.

This clone was counted once. V gene TRBV5-1 combines with J gene TRBJ1-1; 9 nucleotides align to TRBD1. Germline V gene lookup returns CDR1 SGHRS and CDR2 YFSETQ. The V gene end was trimmed by 4 bases and the J gene end by 2 bases; junction bases not matched to a gene: 3. The CDR3 runs to 14 residues. The CDR3: CASSVGQGNTEAFF. As DNA, the CDR3 is TGCGCCAGCAGCGTGGGACAGGGAAACACTGAAGCTTTCTTT.

The genes are TRBV4-1 and TRBJ1-1; 8 nucleotides align to TRBD1. The V gene's germline CDR1 is MGHRA and CDR2 YSYEKL. V gave up 4 bases and J gave up 4 bases; unmatched junction bases: 5. The CDR3 covers 14 residues. The CDR3 DNA sequence: TGCGCCAGCAGCCCAACAGGGGGAGGCACTGAAGCTTTCTTT. Its protein product is CASSPTGGGTEAFF.

V usage is TRBV4-3 and J usage is TRBJ1-4; no firm D call. The V gene's germline CDR1 is LGHNA and CDR2 YSLEER. The length of the CDR3 is 15 residues. The germline V and J ends were trimmed by 0 bases and 6 bases, with 11 bases remaining between them. The CDR3 nucleotides are TGCGCCAGCAGCCAAGATACGGGAGAGGATGAAAAACTGTTTTTT. Translation gives CASSQDTGEDEKLFF.

This rearrangement joins TRBV5-4 to TRBJ2-7, with 8 bases lining up with TRBD1. CDR1 and CDR2 from the germline V gene are SGHNT and YYREEE (reference sequence). The junction had 4 bases not matched to a gene; V was cut back by 1 base and J by 4 bases. The CDR3 covers 14 residues. This CDR3 is CASSLTQGAYEQYF. DNA of the CDR3: TGTGCCAGCAGCTTGACTCAGGGGGCTTACGAGCAGTACTTC. Full variable domain (missing parts from reference TRBV5-4 and TRBJ2-7): ETGVTQSPTHLIKTRGQQVTLRCSSQSGHNTVSWYQQALGQGPQFIFQYYREEENGRGNFPPRFSGLQFPNYSSELNVNALELDDSALYLCASSLTQGAYEQYFGPGTRLTVT.